The T cell receptor (beta chain) under discussion was sequenced for a study of CD4+ T cells in melanoma. Study-level findings and limits: A reported correlation linked neoantigen-specific CD4+ T cells to CD8+, macrophage and B cell function. Neoantigen-specific CD4+ T cells in melanoma reportedly had diverse differentiation states.

With regard to this clone: Its target is unknown.

Trimming pared 1 base from V and 4 bases from J, leaving 8 bases between. Per the germline V gene, CDR1 is SGHTS and CDR2 is YDEGEE. The CDR3 loop spans 14 amino acids. Clones were sequenced by immunoSEQ multiplex PCR, and TCRdb holds only the in-frame ones, with some missing. This sample carries more than 10,000 clones, roughly 60% of them seen once, and the ten largest clones take about 13%. Sequences were obtained from cells from a culture (not recorded whether cultured in vitro). This TCR derives from a human donor with melanoma. This sequence joins TRBV5-8 and TRBJ2-2, with D maybe TRBD1 (5 bases). The CDR3 loop is CASSLQGSTGELFF. CDR3 coding DNA: TGTGCCAGCAGCTTGCAGGGTAGCACCGGGGAGCTGTTTTTT.